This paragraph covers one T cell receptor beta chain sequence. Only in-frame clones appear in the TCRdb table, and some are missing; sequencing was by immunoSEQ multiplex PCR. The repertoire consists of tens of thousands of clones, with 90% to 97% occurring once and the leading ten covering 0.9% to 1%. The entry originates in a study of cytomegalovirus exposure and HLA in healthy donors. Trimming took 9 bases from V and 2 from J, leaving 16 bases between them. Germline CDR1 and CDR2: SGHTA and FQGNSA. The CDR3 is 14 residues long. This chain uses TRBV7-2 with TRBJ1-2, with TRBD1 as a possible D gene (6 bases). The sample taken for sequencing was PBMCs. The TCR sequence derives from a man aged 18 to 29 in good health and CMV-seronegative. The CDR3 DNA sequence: TGTGCCAGTTGGTGGGCAGGGGAAAACTATGGCTACACCTTC. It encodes CASWWAGENYGYTF.